The 17 T cell receptor beta chains below come from one sample, sequenced in a study of shared clonotypes between healthy human individuals. Only in-frame clones appear in the TCRdb table, and some are missing; sequencing was by immunoSEQ multiplex PCR. This table has about 680,000 clones, around 72% appearing once. Specimen: memory CD4+ T cells sorted from blood. Indicated subset: CD45RA-negative fraction. These TCRs come from a woman in her 30s in good health.

The CDR3 DNA follows: TGTGCCAGCTCCATGACAGGGGGCAATCAGCCCCAGCATTTT. Amino acid sequence: CASSMTGGNQPQHF. This chain joins TRBV18 and TRBJ1-5, with 8 bases that match TRBD1. Germline lookup yields CDR1 KGHSH and CDR2 LQKENI. CDR3 length: 14 residues. The trim removed 6 bases at V and 2 bases at J, leaving 3 bases unmatched. Full variable domain (rest looked up from reference TRBV18 and TRBJ1-5): NAGVMQNPRHLVRRRGQEARLRCSPMKGHSHVYWYRQLPEEGLKFMVYLQKENIIDESGMPKERFSAEFPKEGPSILRIQQVVRGDSAAYFCASSMTGGNQPQHFGDGTRLSIL.

On this clone itself: At the DNA level, this CDR3 is encoded by other sequences in the same sample as well. This chain connects TRBV28 to TRBJ1-4; possibly TRBD1 for D (6 bases). CDR1 is MDHEN and CDR2 is SYDVKM in the germline V gene. V dropped 5 bases and J dropped 3 bases, with 10 bases sitting between them. The CDR3 is made up of 14 amino acids. The CDR3 region is CASSIGGANEKLFF. In DNA, the CDR3 is TGTGCCAGCAGTATAGGGGGAGCTAATGAAAAACTGTTTTTT. The full variable domain, rest sourced from reference TRBV28 and TRBJ1-4, is DVKVTQSSRYLVKRTGEKVFLECVQDMDHENMFWYRQDPGLGLRLIYFSYDVKMKEKGDIPEGYSVSREKKERFSLILESASTNQTSMYLCASSIGGANEKLFFGSGTQLSVL.

The V call is TRBV2, the J call TRBJ2-7, with D perhaps TRBD2 (5 bases). V was clipped by 1 base and J by 4 bases, with 5 bases between them. This CDR3 comprises 12 residues. Germline V gives CDR1 SNHLY, CDR2 FYNNEI. The CDR3 spells CASSEGTYEQYF. CDR3 nucleotides: TGTGCCAGCAGTGAAGGGACTTACGAGCAGTACTTC. Combining the CDR3 with reference TRBV2 and TRBJ2-7 gives the whole variable domain EPEVTQTPSHQVTQMGQEVILRCVPISNHLYFYWYRQILGQKVEFLVSFYNNEISEKSEIFDDQFSVERPDGSNFTLKIRSTKLEDSAMYFCASSEGTYEQYFGPGTRLTVT.

This clone was seen a few times. The chain employs TRBV6-4 and TRBJ1-6; 8 nucleotides match TRBD1. Germline values: CDR1 MRHNA, CDR2 SNTAGT. This CDR3 spans 14 amino acids. V trimming: 2 bases; J trimming: 8 bases; junction bases outside the gene matches: 2. The CDR3, as DNA: TGTGCCAGCAGTGACGGACAGGGTCATTCACCCCTCCACTTT. As protein: CASSDGQGHSPLHF.

This rearrangement joins TRBV28 to TRBJ2-7, with 9 bases matching TRBD1. Germline trimming cut 6 bases from V and 7 bases from J; bases unmatched to any gene: 13. Per the germline V gene, CDR1 is MDHEN and CDR2 is SYDVKM. The CDR3 has 15 amino acids. The CDR3 spells CASSAGTGTSREQYF. The CDR3 DNA reads as TGTGCCAGCAGCGCCGGGACAGGGACTTCGCGGGAGCAGTACTTC.

V is TRBV6-6 and J is TRBJ2-3, with D uncertain. This CDR3 is built from 13 residues. The V gene lost 6 bases and the J gene lost 4 bases, with 11 bases spanning the gap. Germline V gene data show CDR1 as MNHNY and CDR2 as SVGAGI (reference sequence). Here the CDR3 DNA reads TGTGCCAGCAGCCTACTGGCGCCAGATACGCAGTATTTT. Encoded protein: CASSLLAPDTQYF.

This clone was detected a few times. The chain employs TRBV30 and TRBJ2-7, with 9 nucleotides matching TRBD2. The germline V gene encodes CDR1 GTSNPN and CDR2 SVGIG (reference sequence). V shed 6 bases and J 2 bases; nucleotides not matched to a gene: 8. This CDR3 is built from 14 residues. The CDR3, as DNA: TGTGCCTGCAAAAGCGGGAGGAGTACCTACGAGCAGTACTTC. Translated, it gives CACKSGRSTYEQYF.

This clone was detected once. J is TRBJ2-7 and V is TRBV10-3, with 7 bases fitting TRBD2. CDR3 length: 19 residues. The trim removed 3 bases at V and 9 bases at J, leaving 26 bases unmatched. Germline V lookup: CDR1 ENHRY, CDR2 SYGVKD. DNA of the CDR3: TGTGCCATCAGTGAATTTAGGGGCAGTCCGGGACTAACTTGGGCGGGGCAGTACTTC. Encoded protein: CAISEFRGSPGLTWAGQYF.

Note on this clone: Other DNA sequences of this sample code for an identical CDR3. The rearrangement joins TRBV20-1 to TRBJ2-7; D gene unclear. V lost 2 bases, J lost 3 bases, and 5 bases lay in between. The CDR3 length is 11 residues. Per the germline V gene, CDR1 is DFQATT and CDR2 is SNEGSKA (reference sequence). CDR3 sequence (DNA): TGCAGTGCTAGACAAGACTACGAGCAGTACTTC. This translates into CSARQDYEQYF.

This chain links TRBV28 with TRBJ2-7; D remains ambiguous. V gave up 4 bases and J gave up 7 bases, with 20 bases separating them. This CDR3 has 15 amino acids. The germline V gene encodes CDR1 MDHEN and CDR2 SYDVKM. CDR3 amino acids: CASSYPVVGAREQYF. The CDR3 DNA is TGTGCCAGCAGTTACCCCGTAGTCGGAGCCAGAGAGCAGTACTTC.

The chain joins TRBV28 to TRBJ2-7; 9 bases map to TRBD2. CDR3 length: 14 residues. Germline assignment: CDR1 MDHEN and CDR2 SYDVKM. J lost 0 bases, V lost 5 bases, and 2 bases had no gene match. As DNA, the CDR3 is TGTGCCAGCAGTAGCGGGAGGCCCTCCTACGAGCAGTACTTC. Residues: CASSSGRPSYEQYF.

This chain connects TRBV2 to TRBJ1-4, with D maybe TRBD1 (6 bases). This CDR3 is built from 16 residues. Germline V gene sequence: CDR1 SNHLY, CDR2 FYNNEI. V was trimmed by 6 bases and J by 6 bases, leaving 20 bases between them. CDR3 coding DNA: TGTGCCAGCAGCGCTCAAGGGGGACAAGTCGATGAAAAACTGTTTTTT. As protein: CASSAQGGQVDEKLFF.

The CDR3 reads CASSPSGDSTGELFF. CDR3 bases: TGTGCCAGCAGCCCTAGCGGGGACTCCACCGGGGAGCTGTTTTTT. This chain connects TRBV7-9 to TRBJ2-2; 9 nucleotides match TRBD2. Germline trimming cut 5 bases from V and 4 bases from J; bases unmatched to any gene: 5. There are 15 residues in the CDR3. Per germline, CDR1 SEHNR and CDR2 FQNEAQ (reference sequence).

The chain recombines TRBV28 with TRBJ2-7; 8 bases are a match to TRBD2. This CDR3 is 16 amino acids long. V was clipped by 1 base and J by 6 bases; unmatched bases: 11. The germline V gene has CDR1 MDHEN and CDR2 SYDVKM. CDR3 sequence: CASSLSAGVPLSEQYF. CDR3 sequence (DNA): TGTGCCAGCAGTTTATCAGCGGGAGTTCCCCTTTCCGAGCAGTACTTC.

This chain uses TRBV4-1 with TRBJ2-2; D is unclear. V was cut by 1 base and J by 10 bases, with 4 bases left in between. The CDR3 length is 11 residues. Germline CDR1 MGHRA, CDR2 YSYEKL. The CDR3 reads CASSQVEELFF. CDR3 sequence (DNA): TGCGCCAGCAGCCAAGTTGAGGAGCTGTTTTTT.

CDR3 in DNA: TGTGCCAGCAGCAAAGCCCAAGGACTAGCGTTAATCTCTGGGGCCAACGTCCTGACTTTC. Protein sequence: CASSKAQGLALISGANVLTF. The rearrangement joins TRBV21-1 to TRBJ2-6; the table's D call of TRBD2 was not tested on the DNA. TRBV21-1 is deemed a pseudogene. This CDR3 is 20 amino acids long.

V is TRBV7-2 and J is TRBJ1-5, with a possible D match to TRBD1 (6 bases). The CDR3 has 13 amino acids. The V end was cut by 8 bases, the J end by 11 bases, with 19 bases between. CDR1 SGHTA and CDR2 FQGNSA come from the germline V gene. This CDR3 is CASAGQRDLAQHF. CDR3 DNA: TGTGCCAGCGCAGGACAGAGGGACCTAGCCCAGCATTTT.